This T cell receptor (beta chain) was documented in a study of T cell changes during pregnancy in multiple sclerosis. The CDR3 has 18 amino acids. Trimming took off 0 bases at V and 5 bases at J, with 21 bases between the two ends. CDR1 and CDR2 from the germline V gene are SGHDT and YYEEEE. Repertoires were generated with immunoSEQ multiplex PCR, while TCRdb's copy carries only in-frame clones and drops some. Of some 58,000 clones listed, around 96% are singletons. The sample consisted of CD8+ T cells from peripheral blood mononuclear cells, taken after pregnancy. This TCR was sampled from a female donor with multiple sclerosis, enrolled in a pregnancy study. V and J are TRBV5-6 and TRBJ2-1; D remains unclear. CDR3 nucleotide sequence: TGTGCCAGCAGCTTGGCCTCGGCAGGCCCACCGCGCAACAATGAGCAGTTCTTC. It codes for CASSLASAGPPRNNEQFF.